The 27 T cell receptor beta chains in this list originate from one sample, sequenced in a study of control samples from healthy donors and cancer patients. Produced via immunoSEQ multiplex PCR; TCRdb's table is partial and in-frame only. The repertoire holds under 150,000 clones, 70% to 90% seen once, with approximately 8.6% in the top ten. The sequenced sample was blood. These receptors originate from a young woman in good health.

This chain joins TRBV5-6 and TRBJ2-7; the D gene is possibly TRBD2 (6 bases). The CDR3 runs 12 residues. V dropped 5 bases and J dropped 3 bases, with 9 bases sitting between them. Germline CDR1 SGHDT, CDR2 YYEEEE. The CDR3: CASSRDFYEQYF. In DNA form, the CDR3 reads TGTGCCAGCAGTCGGGACTTCTACGAGCAGTACTTC.

The gene calls are TRBV30 and TRBJ1-2, with D possibly TRBD1 on 5 matching bases. This CDR3 is built from 13 residues. Germline CDR1 GTSNPN, CDR2 SVGIG (reference sequence). The V and J ends lost 3 bases and 7 bases respectively, with 15 bases between them. This CDR3 is CAWSRPRDGGYTF. For the CDR3, the DNA is TGTGCCTGGAGCCGACCCAGGGACGGTGGCTACACCTTC.

The chain joins TRBV10-2 to TRBJ1-6; TRBD1 is a possible D gene (6 bases). The CDR3 consists of 13 residues. CDR1 WSHSY and CDR2 SAAADI come from the germline V gene. The germline V and J ends were trimmed by 2 bases and 10 bases, with 9 bases remaining between them. The CDR3 DNA follows: TGCGCCAGCAGTGAGAACAGGGAATCACCCCTCCACTTT. It specifies CASSENRESPLHF.

The chain joins TRBV28 to TRBJ1-5; maybe TRBD1 (6 bases). V was cut by 8 bases and J by 1 base, with 12 bases left in between. The CDR3 is 14 residues long. Germline lookup yields CDR1 MDHEN and CDR2 SYDVKM. The CDR3 reads CASGPRGSNQPQHF. DNA of the CDR3: TGTGCCAGCGGACCCAGGGGAAGCAATCAGCCCCAGCATTTT.

This chain links TRBV5-1 with TRBJ2-7, with 11 bases aligning to TRBD1. Germline values: CDR1 SGHRS, CDR2 YFSETQ. Trimming removed 3 bases from V and 3 bases from J; junction bases left unmatched: 8. CDR3 length: 16 residues. The DNA of the CDR3 is TGCGCCAGCAGCTGGGCCGGGACAGGGGGTTTCTACGAGCAGTACTTC. It codes for CASSWAGTGGFYEQYF.

The V and J genes are TRBV21-1 and TRBJ2-1; the table's D call, TRBD1, has no DNA check behind it. TRBV21-1 is described as a pseudogene. This CDR3 spans 16 amino acids. The CDR3 DNA reads as TGTGCCAGCAGCCCCCTCTCCGGACAGGGGTACAATGAGCAGTTCTTC. Protein: CASSPLSGQGYNEQFF.

CDR3 sequence: CASSLAYLNEQFF. CDR3 nucleotides: TGTGCCAGCAGCTTAGCGTATCTCAATGAGCAGTTCTTC. This chain links TRBV7-2 with TRBJ2-1; D is uncertain. V was shortened by 0 bases and J by 6 bases, with 6 bases between the two germline ends. In germline, CDR1 is SGHTA, CDR2 FQGNSA. The CDR3 totals 13 residues.

The chain recombines TRBV6-2 or TRBV6-3 with TRBJ2-5; 7 positions agree with TRBD2. Germline loops: CDR1 MNHEY, CDR2 SVGEGT. The ends lost 0 bases at V and 1 base at J; junction bases unmatched: 5. The CDR3 extends over 16 amino acids. Here the CDR3 reads CASSYSGGSFQETQYF. The CDR3 DNA follows: TGTGCCAGCAGTTACTCGGGCGGGAGCTTCCAAGAGACCCAGTACTTC.

The chain links TRBV18 to TRBJ2-7; D not resolved. The germline V gene has CDR1 KGHSH and CDR2 LQKENI. This CDR3 has 12 residues. V was trimmed by 3 bases and J by 9 bases, leaving 12 bases between them. The CDR3 region has the DNA TGTGCCAGCTCACCGGATGGCTGGGGGCAGTACTTC. It yields the protein CASSPDGWGQYF.

The chain has TRBV5-1 and TRBJ2-1; 11 bases map to TRBD2. The CDR3 is made up of 16 amino acids. Germline-derived CDR1 and CDR2 are SGHRS and YFSETQ. The J segment lost 8 bases and the V segment lost 2 bases, leaving 9 bases of the junction unmatched. CDR3 sequence reads: CASSFSGRAHGYEQFF. In nucleotides, the CDR3 is TGCGCCAGCAGCTTTAGCGGGAGGGCCCATGGCTATGAGCAGTTCTTC.

J is TRBJ1-6 and V is TRBV7-9; TRBD1 agrees at 8 bases. The CDR3 is made up of 15 amino acids. The germline V gene encodes CDR1 SEHNR and CDR2 FQNEAQ (reference sequence). With V trimmed by 5 bases and J by 7 bases, 7 bases remained unmatched. The CDR3 loop is CASSPSDRGNSPLHF. The CDR3 nucleotides read TGTGCCAGCAGCCCATCCGACAGGGGAAATTCACCCCTCCACTTT.

The J gene is TRBJ1-3, the V gene TRBV6-5, with D maybe TRBD1 (6 bases). Germline V CDR1 and CDR2: MNHEY, SVGAGI. Trimming cost V 7 bases and J 2 bases, with 9 bases left between them. CDR3 length: 13 amino acids. CDR3 amino acids: CASNEGAGNTIYF. DNA for the CDR3: TGTGCCAGCAACGAGGGGGCTGGAAACACCATATATTTT.

This chain uses TRBV10-3 with TRBJ2-2, with D uncertain. The germline gives CDR1 ENHRY, CDR2 SYGVKD. V lost 6 bases, J lost 2 bases, and 4 bases lay in between. This CDR3 has 12 amino acids. Written as DNA, the CDR3 is TGTGCCATCAGACGTAACACCGGGGAGCTGTTTTTT. This gives the protein CAIRRNTGELFF.

V is TRBV27 and J is TRBJ1-2; a weak D match, TRBD1 (6 bases). Trimming stripped 3 bases from V and 3 bases from J, with 11 bases between. This CDR3 has 14 residues. Germline-derived CDR1 and CDR2 are MNHEY and SMNVEV (reference sequence). CDR3 sequence (DNA): TGTGCCAGCAGTTTGGGGGCAGGTCACTATGGCTACACCTTC. Its protein product is CASSLGAGHYGYTF.

This clone was found a few times. The rearrangement joins TRBV12-2 to TRBJ2-7; TRBD2, as called in the table, went unchecked against the DNA. TRBV12-2 is a pseudogene segment. CDR3 length equals 16 residues. CDR3 residues: CASRLLTSGSSYEQYF. CDR3 sequence (DNA): TGTGCAAGTCGCTTACTAACTAGCGGGAGCTCCTACGAGCAGTACTTC.

This CDR3 reads CAWSATNPPDTQYF. The CDR3, as DNA: TGTGCCTGGAGTGCCACGAATCCTCCAGATACGCAGTATTTT. V is TRBV30 and J is TRBJ2-3; no firm D call. This CDR3 region has 14 residues. Germline loops: CDR1 GTSNPN, CDR2 SVGIG (reference sequence). Trimming took 1 base from V and 4 from J, leaving 12 bases between them.

V is TRBV7-3 and J is TRBJ2-2; D is possibly TRBD2 (6 bases). The CDR3 totals 18 residues. CDR1 and CDR2 (germline): SGHTA, FQGTGA. The germline V and J ends were trimmed by 0 bases and 4 bases, with 18 bases remaining between them. The CDR3 reads CASSLTPVGSRGTGELFF. CDR3 sequence (DNA): TGTGCCAGCAGCTTAACCCCTGTCGGGAGTAGAGGCACCGGGGAGCTGTTTTTT.

The chain is built from TRBV12-3 or TRBV12-4 and TRBJ1-2; no clear D gene. Trimming cost V 3 bases and J 5 bases, with 7 bases left between them. CDR3 length: 12 amino acids. CDR3 in DNA: TGTGCCAGCAGTTTGGGTTGGTATGGCTACACCTTC. Translated: CASSLGWYGYTF.

The gene calls are TRBV18 and TRBJ2-5; D unresolved. The germline V and J ends were trimmed by 2 bases and 1 base, with 8 bases remaining between them. Germline V lookup: CDR1 KGHSH, CDR2 LQKENI. This CDR3 region has 14 residues. In DNA, the CDR3 is TGTGCCAGCTCACCAGCAGGTTCCCAAGAGACCCAGTACTTC. It codes for CASSPAGSQETQYF.

J is TRBJ1-6 and V is TRBV19; D is uncertain. V shed 6 bases and J shed 5 bases, with 8 bases lying between them. This CDR3 is built from 13 residues. CDR1 LNHDA and CDR2 SQIVND come from the germline V gene (reference sequence). The CDR3 is CASSTVDNSPLHF. The DNA for the CDR3 is TGTGCCAGTAGCACGGTGGATAATTCACCCCTCCACTTT.

This chain joins TRBV28 and TRBJ1-2; D remains ambiguous. V was clipped by 6 bases and J by 4 bases, with 12 bases between them. Germline V lookup: CDR1 MDHEN, CDR2 SYDVKM. This CDR3 contains 13 residues. CDR3 in DNA: TGTGCCAGCAGCTCCGGGCTATTCTATGGCTACACCTTC. It encodes CASSSGLFYGYTF.

The gene calls are TRBV18 and TRBJ2-7, with 7 bases matching TRBD2. Germline V gives CDR1 KGHSH, CDR2 LQKENI. The trim removed 6 bases at V and 0 bases at J, leaving 2 bases unmatched. This CDR3 region has 13 residues. CDR3 residues: CASSSSGSYEQYF. The CDR3 DNA reads as TGTGCCAGCTCTTCTAGCGGCTCCTACGAGCAGTACTTC.

This clone showed up just once. V gene TRBV7-3 combines with J gene TRBJ2-1, with 8 bases lining up with TRBD2. The CDR3 length is 16 residues. Germline V gene sequence: CDR1 SGHTA, CDR2 FQGTGA. The ends lost 2 bases at V and 0 bases at J; junction bases unmatched: 3. As DNA, the CDR3 is TGTGCCAGCAGCTTAGCCGGGGGGGACTCCTACAATGAGCAGTTCTTC. It is translated as CASSLAGGDSYNEQFF.

This chain connects TRBV30 to TRBJ1-2; D perhaps matches TRBD1 (6 bases). Looked up from germline, CDR1 is GTSNPN and CDR2 is SVGIG (reference sequence). Trimming left V 2 bases short and J 3 bases short, with 13 bases between. This CDR3 spans 14 amino acids. CDR3 coding DNA: TGTGCCTGGAGTATAGGGGGGCCTTACTATGGCTACACCTTC. Translating gives CAWSIGGPYYGYTF.

V and J are TRBV19 and TRBJ2-1, with D unresolved. The CDR3 has 17 amino acids. Looked up from germline, CDR1 is LNHDA and CDR2 is SQIVND (reference sequence). V was clipped by 0 bases and J by 0 bases, with 12 bases between them. The CDR3 here is CASSIEGSFPSYNEQFF. CDR3 nucleotide sequence: TGTGCCAGTAGTATAGAGGGTAGTTTCCCCTCCTACAATGAGCAGTTCTTC.

The chain recombines TRBV28 with TRBJ2-7, with D possibly being TRBD1 (5 bases). Trimming shortened V by 7 bases and J by 3 bases, and 16 bases separated the two germline ends. The CDR3 spans 14 residues. Germline V gives CDR1 MDHEN, CDR2 SYDVKM. DNA of the CDR3: TGTGCCAGCACCCAGCAGGGCCCCGACTACGAGCAGTACTTC. Amino acid sequence: CASTQQGPDYEQYF.

CDR3 nucleotide sequence: TGTGCCAGCAGCCTATCGACAGGGGAGGACAATTCACCCCTCCACTTT. Translated: CASSLSTGEDNSPLHF. This rearrangement joins TRBV9 to TRBJ1-6; 8 bases map to TRBD1. This CDR3 spans 16 amino acids. V was pared by 4 bases and J by 7 bases, with 10 bases of the junction left unmatched. Germline CDR1 SGDLS, CDR2 YYNGEE.